This T cell receptor beta chain was recovered during a study of blood T cells in healthy people across ages. V shed 7 bases and J shed 5 bases, with 17 bases lying between them. The CDR3 contains 14 residues. The germline CDR1 and CDR2 sequences are LNHDA and SQIVND (reference sequence). Alongside a J-beta primer mix, a sample-barcoded 5' primer served in a second PCR lasting about 7 to 12 cycles. TCRdb re-analysed the 5' RACE reads in MiXCR, keeping a single row per CDR3 protein. The data hold 1.5 million or so distinct CDR3 sequences, with about 40% observed a single time. This TCR derives from a woman between 18 and 29 years old in good health. Sequencing was carried out using blood. V usage is TRBV19 and J usage is TRBJ1-2, with D possibly matching TRBD1 (6 bases). The CDR3 nucleotides are TGTGCCAGTACGGGGGCCTCCGTCGGGTATGGCTACACCTTC. It codes for CASTGASVGYGYTF.